The rows below give T cell receptor beta chains drawn from one sample of a study of OX40 agonist ivuxolimab in advanced cancers. Libraries were prepared by immunoSEQ multiplex PCR; TCRdb keeps only in-frame clonotypes and omits some of them. The sample holds just over 50,000 clones, around 77% seen once. Here the sequenced sample was CD4+ or CD8+ T cells sorted from blood, taken in a trial of the OX40 agonist ivuxolimab. These receptors came from an adult with an advanced solid tumor such as melanoma, head and neck, liver or kidney cancer. CDR3s include the opening cysteine and the closing phenylalanine or tryptophan. D genes are given only for firm matches. The listing skips clone size in some rows; elsewhere it reads once, few, many or a size class.

V,size,J,D,DNA,CDR3
TRBV28,-,TRBJ1-4,-,TGTGCCAGCAGCATAGAGGTTGCAACTAATGAAAAACTGTTTTTT,CASSIEVATNEKLFF
TRBV11-2,-,TRBJ1-1,TRBD1,TGTGCCAGCAGCCAAATCAGGGGGCGGACTGAAGCTTTCTTT,CASSQIRGRTEAFF
TRBV29-1,few,TRBJ2-7,-,TGCAGCGTTGTTGGGACTTCGGCGGGGTTCGGGACCTACGAGCAGTACTTC,CSVVGTSAGFGTYEQYF
TRBV30,few,TRBJ1-3,-,TGTGCCTGGCCCGCCGGGGAGACTGGAAACACCATATATTTT,CAWPAGETGNTIYF
TRBV15,-,TRBJ1-2,-,TGTGCCACCAGCAGGCCAGGGAGTTTCTATGGCTACACCTTC,CATSRPGSFYGYTF
TRBV5-1,many,TRBJ1-2,-,TGCGCCAGCAGCTTTCAACCACACGCTACCTCTAACTATGGCTACACCTTC,CASSFQPHATSNYGYTF
TRBV2,-,TRBJ2-2,TRBD1,TGTGCCAGCAAGTCGTCTGGGGACAGGGGGCTCGTTGGGGAGCTGTTTTTT,CASKSSGDRGLVGELFF
TRBV2,-,TRBJ2-5,-,TGTGCCAGCAGTGAAAACCCCGCCGGGACCCAGTACTTC,CASSENPAGTQYF
TRBV27,-,TRBJ1-1,TRBD1,TGTGCCAGCAGTCCCTGGACAGGGCCTGAAGCTTTCTTT,CASSPWTGPEAFF
TRBV6-1,medium-sized,TRBJ1-2,-,TGTGCCAGCAGTGAAAGTAACTATGGCTACACCTTC,CASSESNYGYTF
TRBV7-2,-,TRBJ2-1,-,TGTGCCAGCAGCCGCGTGGGTGTAAATGAGCAGTTCTTC,CASSRVGVNEQFF
TRBV6-5,-,TRBJ1-3,-,TGTGCCAGCAGTTATTCGGGGACGGACACCATATATTTT,CASSYSGTDTIYF
TRBV2,-,TRBJ2-7,TRBD2,TGTGCCAGCGAGTTCCAGCGGGAGATCAACGAGCAGTACTTC,CASEFQREINEQYF
TRBV7-6,once,TRBJ2-7,TRBD1,TGTGCCAGCAGCCCCCCGGGACAGATCTACGAGCAGTACTTC,CASSPPGQIYEQYF
TRBV5-6,-,TRBJ2-3,TRBD1,TGTGCCAGCAGCCGACAGGGCAGCACAGATACGCAGTATTTT,CASSRQGSTDTQYF